These 5 T cell receptor beta chains were sequenced from one sample in a study of blood T cell repertoires in COVID-19. The data were produced by immunoSEQ multiplex PCR, yet TCRdb's version contains in-frame clones alone and is incomplete. The sample has 270,000 or so clones, around nine tenths seen once. The specimen sequenced was peripheral blood. The origin of the receptors is a man aged 35-49 years with active or convalescent COVID-19.

V and J are TRBV5-1 and TRBJ2-7, with TRBD1 matching 7 bases. From germline, CDR1 is SGHRS and CDR2 YFSETQ. The CDR3 loop spans 15 amino acids. With V trimmed by 3 bases and J by 5 bases, 11 bases remained unmatched. Here the CDR3 reads CASSSTGTGLDEQYF. The CDR3 DNA reads as TGCGCCAGCAGCTCGACAGGGACCGGCCTTGACGAGCAGTACTTC.

The gene calls are TRBV7-3 and TRBJ2-1; 8 nucleotides align to TRBD1. This CDR3 comprises 13 residues. V gave up 3 bases and J gave up 7 bases; unmatched junction bases: 2. From germline, CDR1 is SGHTA and CDR2 FQGTGA. CDR3 in DNA: TGTGCCAGCAGCTTGACAGGGGCTAATGAGCAGTTCTTC. This encodes CASSLTGANEQFF.

The rearrangement joins TRBV3-1 (or the pseudogene TRBV3-2) to TRBJ2-3, with 10 bases aligning to TRBD2. The CDR3 sequence is 16 residues long. Germline V gives CDR1 LGHDT, CDR2 YNNKEL (reference sequence). The J segment lost 1 base and the V segment lost 3 bases, leaving 4 bases of the junction unmatched. DNA of the CDR3: TGTGCCAGCAGCCAGCCAGCGGGGGGGGGCACAGATACGCAGTATTTT. Its translation: CASSQPAGGGTDTQYF.

Worth noting for this clone: One junction end disagrees with the germline gene, perhaps due to a read error. The rearrangement uses TRBV20-1 and TRBJ2-3, with a tentative D call TRBD2 (5 bases). In germline, CDR1 is DFQATT, CDR2 SNEGSKA (reference sequence). This CDR3 region has 11 residues. CDR3 nucleotide sequence: TGCAGTGCTAGAGACGAGGGCTGGCTAAATTTT. Translation gives CSARDEGWLNF.

The DNA for the CDR3 is TGTGCCAGCAGTGAAACCATGATGACAGGACGCACAATAAACACTGAAGCTTTCTTT. Translating it yields CASSETMMTGRTINTEAFF. The chain is built from TRBV6-1 and TRBJ1-1; TRBD1 is a possible D gene (6 bases). The CDR3 covers 19 residues. The ends were cut back, 2 bases at V and 2 bases at J, with 24 bases in the middle. The germline CDR1 and CDR2 sequences are MNHNS and SASEGT.